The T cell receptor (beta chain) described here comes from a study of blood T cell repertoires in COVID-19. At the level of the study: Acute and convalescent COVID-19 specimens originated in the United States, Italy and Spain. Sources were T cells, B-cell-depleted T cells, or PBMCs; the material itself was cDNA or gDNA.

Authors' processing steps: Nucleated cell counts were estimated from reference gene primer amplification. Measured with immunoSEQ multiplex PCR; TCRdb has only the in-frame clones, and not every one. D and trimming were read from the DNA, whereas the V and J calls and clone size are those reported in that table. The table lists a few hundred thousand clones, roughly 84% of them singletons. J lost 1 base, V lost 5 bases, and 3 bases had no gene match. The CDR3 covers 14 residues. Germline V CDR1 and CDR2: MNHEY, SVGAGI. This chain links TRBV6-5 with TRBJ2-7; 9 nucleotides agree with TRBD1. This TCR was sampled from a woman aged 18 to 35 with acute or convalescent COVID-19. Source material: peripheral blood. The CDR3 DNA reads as TGTGCCAGCAGTACCGGGACAGGGTCCTACGAGCAGTACTTC. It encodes CASSTGTGSYEQYF.